This T cell receptor (beta chain) came from a study of shared clonotypes between healthy human individuals. Study-wide points: Generally, estimated richness proved larger in naive subsets than it did in memory subsets. A limitation of the genetic and exposure-history diversity represented arose from few donors. Read depth was anticipated to influence clonotype sharing among donors.

Turning to this clone: The antigen remains undetermined.

Using immunoSEQ multiplex PCR, the repertoire was profiled, and TCRdb retains in-frame clones only, with some absent. This sample has around 2.5 million clones, with 90% to 95% found just once. The sample comprised naive CD4+ T cells from PBMCs. Subset meaning: CD45RA+ positively selected. This clonotype originated in a man aged 18 to 30 in good health. Some clones in this sample may be carry-over from other donors' samples.

The CDR3 loop reads CASSPVIAGGSGGYTF. Written as DNA, the CDR3 is TGTGCCAGCTCACCAGTTATCGCAGGGGGCAGCGGCGGCTACACCTTC. The genes are TRBV18 and TRBJ1-2; 8 bases align to TRBD1. V dropped 2 bases and J dropped 8; count of bases not matched to a gene: 13. The CDR3 totals 16 residues. Per the germline V gene, CDR1 is KGHSH and CDR2 is LQKENI.